The 17 T cell receptor beta chains reported below all come from one sample, sequenced in a study of blood T cells in healthy people across ages. A sample-barcoded 5' primer and a J-beta primer mix were used in a second PCR of roughly 7 to 11 cycles. MiXCR, applied by TCRdb to the 5' RACE reads, yields one record per CDR3 protein. This sample has almost 1 million distinct CDR3 sequences, with roughly 50% found just once. Material for sequencing was blood. Source of these receptors: a woman aged 55-69 years in good health.

This chain connects TRBV4-2 to TRBJ1-4, with TRBD1 as a possible D gene (6 bases). Germline V gives CDR1 LGHNA, CDR2 YNFKEQ. V lost 0 bases to trimming and J lost 4 bases, with 15 bases between them. The CDR3 contains 17 residues. The chain's CDR3 is CASSQERRTELNEKLFF. CDR3 coding DNA: TGTGCCAGCAGCCAAGAAAGGCGGACAGAGCTTAATGAAAAACTGTTTTTT.

The CDR3 DNA follows: TGTGCCAGCAGTTCCTCCGGGACAGGGAGAAGCGCTTTCTTT. Translated, it gives CASSSSGTGRSAFF. The chain links TRBV12-3 or TRBV12-4 to TRBJ1-1; 9 nucleotides agree with TRBD1. The V gene end was trimmed by 4 bases and the J gene end by 11 bases; junction bases not matched to a gene: 11. This CDR3 is 14 amino acids long.

The CDR3 DNA sequence: TGTGCCAGCAGCTTCGCGGGGTGGGGGTACTCTGGGGCCAACGTCCTGACTTTC. Amino acid sequence: CASSFAGWGYSGANVLTF. The rearrangement links TRBV7-6 to TRBJ2-6; the D gene is possibly TRBD2 (6 bases). This CDR3 spans 18 amino acids. Per the germline V gene, CDR1 is SGHVS and CDR2 is FNYEAQ. Trimming removed 3 bases from V and 0 bases from J, with 15 bases in between.

The V call is TRBV27, the J call TRBJ1-6; D is unresolved. There are 14 residues in the CDR3. Trimming pared 5 bases from V and 7 bases from J, leaving 12 bases between. The germline V gene has CDR1 MNHEY and CDR2 SMNVEV (reference sequence). Written as DNA, the CDR3 is TGTGCCAGCAGTCTGGGATACTCCAATTCACCCCTCCACTTT. Translation: CASSLGYSNSPLHF.

The V call is TRBV24-1, the J call TRBJ2-1; TRBD2 matches 8 bases. Germline CDR1 KGHDR, CDR2 SFDVKD. V dropped 2 bases and J dropped 3; count of bases not matched to a gene: 2. The CDR3 has 15 amino acids. The CDR3 region has the DNA TGTGCCACCAGTGATTCGCGGGAGGTCTACAATGAGCAGTTCTTC. It translates to CATSDSREVYNEQFF.

The chain couples TRBV29-1 to TRBJ2-1; D remains unclear. The CDR3 totals 13 residues. Germline lookup yields CDR1 SQVTM and CDR2 ANQGSEA. Trimming stripped 3 bases from V and 7 bases from J, with 13 bases between. The CDR3 nucleotides are TGCAGCGTTGACCCGGGTTCGAGTAATGAGCAGTTCTTC. Translating it yields CSVDPGSSNEQFF.

This clonotype was counted between two and nine times. This chain links TRBV5-5 with TRBJ2-7; D gene unclear. Trimming took off 3 bases at V and 0 bases at J, with 10 bases between the two ends. CDR3 length: 14 amino acids. In germline, CDR1 is SGHKS, CDR2 YYEKEE (reference sequence). CDR3 region: CASSSTWSSYEQYF. DNA of the CDR3: TGTGCCAGCAGCTCCACCTGGAGCTCCTACGAGCAGTACTTC.

Details on this clonotype: One junction end does not reproduce the germline sequence, and a read error may be involved. The CDR3 DNA reads as TGTGCCACCAGCGGAGACAGGGGACCTAGAGACGACGAGCAGTACTTC. As protein: CATSGDRGPRDDEQYF. The chain is built from TRBV15 and TRBJ2-7; TRBD1 matches 8 bases. Germline lookup yields CDR1 LNHNV and CDR2 YYDKDF (reference sequence). This CDR3 region has 16 residues.

The genes are TRBV5-1 and TRBJ2-7, with no clear D. V shed 0 bases and J shed 3 bases, with 16 bases lying between them. The CDR3 is made up of 16 amino acids. Germline V gene lookup returns CDR1 SGHRS and CDR2 YFSETQ. CDR3 sequence: CASSLVPLPRYYEQYF. In DNA form, the CDR3 reads TGCGCCAGCAGCTTGGTGCCGCTTCCTAGGTACTACGAGCAGTACTTC.

This clonotype was observed a handful of times. The V and J genes are TRBV6-1 and TRBJ2-7; D may be TRBD1 (6 bases). Germline-derived CDR1 and CDR2 are MNHNS and SASEGT. The CDR3 length is 15 residues. V was pared by 7 bases and J by 0 bases, with 16 bases between. The CDR3 loop reads CASNRLRTDSYEQYF. CDR3 DNA sequence: TGTGCCAGCAACCGACTTAGGACAGACTCCTACGAGCAGTACTTC.

In its sample, this clonotype was seen many times. The V and J genes are TRBV29-1 and TRBJ2-5, with D possibly being TRBD1 (7 bases). The CDR3 has 13 residues. Trimming shortened V by 3 bases and J by 5 bases, and 13 bases separated the two germline ends. Germline V CDR1 and CDR2: SQVTM, ANQGSEA. The CDR3 loop is CSVDVTGRETQYF. The CDR3 DNA sequence: TGCAGCGTTGATGTGACAGGGAGGGAGACCCAGTACTTC.

This clonotype has just a few counts. The gene calls are TRBV6-2 or TRBV6-3 and TRBJ2-7, with 8 nucleotides matching TRBD1. From germline, CDR1 is MNHEY and CDR2 SVGEGT. Trimming took 2 bases from V and 0 from J; bases not matched to a gene: 9. The CDR3 spans 17 residues. DNA for the CDR3: TGTGCCAGCAGTTACCCCGGACAGGGTAGAGACTCCTACGAGCAGTACTTC. Translation gives CASSYPGQGRDSYEQYF.

The chain recombines TRBV18 with TRBJ2-7, with D possibly called TRBD1 or TRBD2 (5 bases each). Germline V CDR1 and CDR2: KGHSH, LQKENI. This CDR3 has 14 amino acids. The ends were cut back, 4 bases at V and 2 bases at J, with 12 bases in the middle. CDR3 DNA: TGTGCCAGCTCACGGGGACCCGACGCCTACGAGCAGTACTTC. Its protein is CASSRGPDAYEQYF.

This chain joins TRBV5-1 and TRBJ1-1, with a tentative D call TRBD1 (6 bases). Germline assignment: CDR1 SGHRS and CDR2 YFSETQ. This CDR3 contains 12 residues. Trimming shortened V by 0 bases and J by 10 bases, and 10 bases separated the two germline ends. The CDR3 protein is CASSLVGGLAFF. In DNA form, the CDR3 reads TGCGCCAGCAGCTTGGTTGGGGGCTTAGCTTTCTTT.

V is TRBV20-1 and J is TRBJ2-7; D call uncertain. The germline V gene encodes CDR1 DFQATT and CDR2 SNEGSKA (reference sequence). This CDR3 region has 13 residues. Trimming removed 5 bases from V and 2 bases from J, with 13 bases in between. CDR3 region: CSAARGSAYEQYF. The CDR3 DNA is TGCAGTGCTGCCCGCGGTTCCGCCTACGAGCAGTACTTC.

This clonotype came up a few times. The CDR3 DNA reads as TGCAGCGTTGGGGACGGAAATCAGCCCCAGCATTTT. It yields the protein CSVGDGNQPQHF. The V and J genes are TRBV29-1 and TRBJ1-5; TRBD1 is a possible D gene (5 bases). Looked up from germline, CDR1 is SQVTM and CDR2 is ANQGSEA. The CDR3 contains 12 residues. The germline V and J ends were trimmed by 4 bases and 4 bases, with 8 bases remaining between them.

J is TRBJ2-2 and V is TRBV7-2; TRBD2 aligns across 13 bases. The CDR3 is 15 amino acids. Germline loops: CDR1 SGHTA, CDR2 FQGNSA. V gave up 6 bases and J gave up 9 bases; unmatched junction bases: 7. The CDR3 region has the DNA TGTGCCAGCAGACTAGCGGGAGGGCCCGCCTGGGAGCTGTTTTTT. Encoded protein: CASRLAGGPAWELFF.